This T cell receptor (beta chain) was documented in a study of memory CD4+ T cells and cytomegalovirus serostatus. Single viable CD3+CD4+CD8-CD45RO+ cells were sorted as the memory CD4+ T cells. CDR1 is MDHEN and CDR2 is SYDVKM in the germline V gene. The CDR3 covers 13 residues. The ends were cut back, 8 bases at V and 0 bases at J, with 9 bases in the middle. Generated by immunoSEQ multiplex PCR, the TCRdb table keeps only in-frame clones and is missing some. The sample has about 92,000 clones, about four fifths seen once. The sequenced sample was memory CD4+ T cells from blood. The gene calls are TRBV28 and TRBJ2-3; D is tentatively TRBD1 or TRBD2 (6 bases each). The TCR comes from an adult in good health and CMV-seropositive. DNA for the CDR3: TGTGCCAGCGCGGGACATAGCACAGATACGCAGTATTTT. As protein: CASAGHSTDTQYF.